These 25 T cell receptor beta chains were all obtained from the same sample, sequenced in a study of cytomegalovirus exposure and HLA in healthy donors. With 60 Vbeta and 13 Jbeta primers, the PCR was carried out. TCRdb keeps only in-frame clones here, not all; method: immunoSEQ multiplex PCR. Of roughly 100,000 clones in the sample, approximately 81% were seen once. Sequenced input: PBMCs. Receptor source: a man aged 25-45 years in good health and CMV-seronegative.

This clone was seen more than once but under ten times. The gene calls are TRBV6-5 and TRBJ1-1; D remains unclear. This CDR3 has 14 amino acids. CDR1 and CDR2 (germline): MNHEY, SVGAGI. The V gene lost 8 bases and the J gene lost 0 bases, with 13 bases spanning the gap. The CDR3 DNA is TGTGCCAGCCTCCGGGATCCTATGAACACTGAAGCTTTCTTT. Translated: CASLRDPMNTEAFF.

The rearrangement joins TRBV5-1 to TRBJ1-3, with TRBD1 as a possible D gene (5 bases). The CDR3 has 15 residues. Deletions cut 5 bases from V and 8 bases from J, with 20 bases between. Germline loops: CDR1 SGHRS, CDR2 YFSETQ. CDR3 in DNA: TGCGCCAGCAGACAAGACAGAAAACTTACGGACACCATATATTTT. Amino acids: CASRQDRKLTDTIYF.

The gene calls are TRBV18 and TRBJ1-6; 9 bases are a match to TRBD1. The trim removed 3 bases at V and 7 bases at J, leaving 4 bases unmatched. The CDR3 is 15 residues long. Germline V gene sequence: CDR1 KGHSH, CDR2 LQKENI. In nucleotides, the CDR3 is TGTGCCAGCTCACCGATGACAGGGGGGAATTCACCCCTCCACTTT. The encoded protein is CASSPMTGGNSPLHF. Filled out from reference TRBV18 and TRBJ1-6, the complete variable domain reads NAGVMQNPRHLVRRRGQEARLRCSPMKGHSHVYWYRQLPEEGLKFMVYLQKENIIDESGMPKERFSAEFPKEGPSILRIQQVVRGDSAAYFCASSPMTGGNSPLHFGNGTRLTVT.

This clone was picked up one time. The chain carries TRBV13 and TRBJ1-1; D is unclear. Germline V CDR1 and CDR2: PRHDT, FYEKMQ (reference sequence). The ends were cut back, 3 bases at V and 7 bases at J, with 24 bases in the middle. The CDR3 totals 17 residues. The CDR3 is CASSFFFLRSGKVEAFF. As DNA, the CDR3 is TGTGCCAGCAGCTTCTTTTTTCTAAGGTCGGGGAAAGTTGAAGCTTTCTTT.

The rearrangement links TRBV30 to TRBJ2-5, with 13 nucleotides matching TRBD2. The J call could be wrong; TRBJ2-7 is a better fit for the DNA end. CDR1 is GTSNPN, CDR2 SVGIG, per germline (reference sequence). The CDR3 loop spans 15 amino acids. DNA of the CDR3: TGTGCCTGGACTACGGGACTAGCGGGGAGCTACGAGCAGTACTTC. Translation: CAWTTGLAGSYEQYF.

The J gene is TRBJ2-7, the V gene TRBV4-3; the match to TRBD2 covers 8 bases. This CDR3 has 14 residues. The germline V gene encodes CDR1 LGHNA and CDR2 YSLEER. V shed 0 bases and J 4 bases; nucleotides not matched to a gene: 2. CDR3 amino acids: CASSQDQREYEQYF. Here the CDR3 DNA reads TGCGCCAGCAGCCAAGACCAGCGGGAGTACGAGCAGTACTTC.

The V and J genes are TRBV28 and TRBJ2-7, with D possibly being TRBD2 (5 bases). Germline V gene lookup returns CDR1 MDHEN and CDR2 SYDVKM. With 7 bases removed from V and 7 bases from J, the gap between germline ends came to 17 bases. The CDR3 is 13 amino acids. The chain's CDR3 is CASTAESTGEQYF. In DNA, the CDR3 is TGTGCCAGCACAGCGGAGTCGACGGGAGAGCAGTACTTC.

This clone was counted only a few times. CDR3 sequence reads: CASSFAGFGTEAFF. The CDR3 DNA reads TGCGCCAGCAGCTTCGCAGGGTTCGGCACTGAAGCTTTCTTT. V usage is TRBV5-1 and J usage is TRBJ1-1; a weak D match, TRBD1 (5 bases). The CDR3 length is 14 residues. Trimming cost V 2 bases and J 4 bases, with 12 bases left between them. Germline assignment: CDR1 SGHRS and CDR2 YFSETQ.

This clone is a singleton in its sample. The chain uses TRBV6-5 and TRBJ2-2; D possibly corresponds to TRBD2 (6 bases). Germline V gene sequence: CDR1 MNHEY, CDR2 SVGAGI. Trimming cost V 6 bases and J 4 bases, with 12 bases left between them. The length of the CDR3 is 14 residues. CDR3 nucleotides: TGTGCCAGCAGCTCCACTAGCAGCACCGGGGAGCTGTTTTTT. It codes for CASSSTSSTGELFF.

The rearrangement joins TRBV10-1 to TRBJ1-1; maybe TRBD1 (5 bases). CDR3 length: 16 residues. Germline V gene sequence: CDR1 WNHNN, CDR2 SYGVQD (reference sequence). V shed 5 bases and J shed 4 bases, with 20 bases lying between them. This CDR3 is CASSYTAGLGGTEAFF. The CDR3 DNA follows: TGCGCCAGCAGTTACACGGCCGGCCTCGGGGGCACTGAAGCTTTCTTT.

The rearrangement links TRBV5-6 to TRBJ2-7; a possible D gene is TRBD2 (7 bases). Per germline, CDR1 SGHDT and CDR2 YYEEEE. V lost 4 bases, J lost 3 bases, and 20 bases lay in between. There are 16 residues in the CDR3. CDR3 in DNA: TGTGCCAGCAGCCCCCCGGGGGCGGGGGTGATCTACGAGCAGTACTTC. Protein: CASSPPGAGVIYEQYF.

The rearrangement joins TRBV19 to TRBJ2-4, with 7 bases matching TRBD1. The ends lost 6 bases at V and 2 bases at J; junction bases unmatched: 1. The germline V gene encodes CDR1 LNHDA and CDR2 SQIVND (reference sequence). This CDR3 is 13 amino acids long. The CDR3 reads CASRRGPKNIQYF. The CDR3, as DNA: TGTGCCAGTAGGAGGGGGCCCAAAAACATTCAGTACTTC. Looking up the rest from reference TRBV19 and TRBJ2-4 gives the full variable domain: DGGITQSPKYLFRKEGQNVTLSCEQNLNHDAMYWYRQDPGQGLRLIYYSQIVNDFQKGDIAEGYSVSREKKESFPLTVTSAQKNPTAFYLCASRRGPKNIQYFGAGTRLSVL.

V and J are TRBV7-2 and TRBJ1-5; D unresolved. Germline-derived CDR1 and CDR2 are SGHTA and FQGNSA. The V and J ends lost 1 base and 2 bases respectively, with 6 bases between them. The CDR3 is 14 residues long. Here the CDR3 reads CASSLGQGNQPQHF. CDR3 nucleotide sequence: TGTGCCAGCAGCTTAGGCCAGGGCAATCAGCCCCAGCATTTT. The whole variable domain, filled in from reference TRBV7-2 and TRBJ1-5, reads GAGVSQSPSNKVTEKGKDVELRCDPISGHTALYWYRQSLGQGLEFLIYFQGNSAPDKSGLPSDRFSAERTGGSVSTLTIQRTQQEDSAVYLCASSLGQGNQPQHFGDGTRLSIL.

The rearrangement links TRBV4-1 to TRBJ2-5; 9 bases align to TRBD2. The trim removed 4 bases at V and 1 base at J, leaving 10 bases unmatched. The V gene's germline CDR1 is MGHRA and CDR2 YSYEKL. The CDR3 is made up of 17 amino acids. The CDR3 DNA sequence: TGCGCCAGCAGCCGTGTTATTAGCGGGGGAGTCCAAGAGACCCAGTACTTC. It specifies CASSRVISGGVQETQYF.

The V and J genes are TRBV25-1 and TRBJ1-1; the match to TRBD1 covers 8 bases. Trimming took 6 bases from V and 4 from J; bases not matched to a gene: 7. From germline, CDR1 is MGHDK and CDR2 SYGVNS. The CDR3 totals 14 residues. Written as DNA, the CDR3 is TGTGCCAGCAGGGAGACAGGGGCTGCCACTGAAGCTTTCTTT. Translated, it gives CASRETGAATEAFF.

V gene TRBV4-1 combines with J gene TRBJ2-3; D may be TRBD2 (5 bases). Trimming pared 3 bases from V and 1 base from J, leaving 20 bases between. The length of the CDR3 is 18 residues. The germline CDR1 and CDR2 sequences are MGHRA and YSYEKL. CDR3 amino acids: CASSHSRTGAHGTDTQYF. DNA for the CDR3: TGCGCCAGCAGCCACTCCAGGACTGGCGCCCATGGCACAGATACGCAGTATTTT.

V is TRBV9 and J is TRBJ2-7; TRBD1 matches 10 bases. The CDR3 is made up of 15 amino acids. V dropped 3 bases and J dropped 1; count of bases not matched to a gene: 4. Germline CDR1 is SGDLS and CDR2 is YYNGEE. The CDR3 sequence: CASSAGTGVSYEQYF. In nucleotides, the CDR3 is TGTGCCAGCAGCGCCGGGACAGGGGTTTCCTACGAGCAGTACTTC.

The V and J genes are TRBV9 and TRBJ1-1; D perhaps matches TRBD1 (5 bases). CDR3 length equals 18 residues. The V end lost 1 base, the J end lost 7 bases, and 26 bases lay between the germline ends. CDR1 is SGDLS, CDR2 YYNGEE, per germline. CDR3 sequence reads: CASSVTGAALVGGNEAFF. DNA for the CDR3: TGTGCCAGCAGCGTAACAGGAGCGGCCCTCGTTGGGGGGAATGAAGCTTTCTTT.

This chain uses TRBV7-9 with TRBJ1-1; 8 nucleotides align to TRBD1. The CDR3 has 14 residues. CDR1 SEHNR and CDR2 FQNEAQ come from the germline V gene (reference sequence). V was clipped by 5 bases and J by 5 bases; unmatched bases: 7. CDR3 coding DNA: TGTGCCAGCAGCCCCTGGACAGGGAGGACTGAAGCTTTCTTT. As protein: CASSPWTGRTEAFF.

Here the CDR3 reads CASSRSDLGGYTF. DNA of the CDR3: TGTGCCAGCTCACGCAGCGATCTCGGAGGCTACACCTTC. The chain joins TRBV18 to TRBJ1-2; no clear D. The CDR3 has 13 amino acids. Between the trimmed V and J ends, which lost 4 bases and 8 bases, there was a span of 14 bases. The germline gives CDR1 KGHSH, CDR2 LQKENI.

This CDR3 is CAISGPGQGITDTQYF. DNA of the CDR3: TGTGCCATCAGTGGTCCGGGACAGGGGATAACAGATACGCAGTATTTT. The gene calls are TRBV10-3 and TRBJ2-3; 10 bases are shared with TRBD1. Germline loops: CDR1 ENHRY, CDR2 SYGVKD. CDR3 length equals 16 residues. V shed 4 bases, J shed 3 bases, and the junction held 7 bases outside the gene matches.

This sequence joins TRBV2 and TRBJ1-1, with 7 bases aligning to TRBD1. The germline gives CDR1 SNHLY, CDR2 FYNNEI. The CDR3 consists of 17 residues. V trimming: 6 bases; J trimming: 0 bases; junction bases outside the gene matches: 13. DNA for the CDR3: TGTGCCAGCAGGCAAACAGGGGTTCCGATCGTGAACACTGAAGCTTTCTTT. It is translated as CASRQTGVPIVNTEAFF.

The chain recombines TRBV5-4 with TRBJ2-5; 7 bases agree with TRBD1. The CDR3 totals 15 residues. The V gene end was trimmed by 0 bases and the J gene end by 5 bases; junction bases not matched to a gene: 7. Germline V lookup: CDR1 SGHNT, CDR2 YYREEE (reference sequence). The CDR3 DNA reads TGTGCCAGCAGCTTGGATTTAGGGGGCGAGGAGACCCAGTACTTC. It is translated as CASSLDLGGEETQYF.

The chain joins TRBV7-2 to TRBJ2-3, with 10 bases identical to TRBD2. Germline assignment: CDR1 SGHTA and CDR2 FQGNSA. V lost 1 base and J lost 5; bases outside the gene matches: 6. This CDR3 comprises 16 residues. The CDR3 region is CASSLVLAGGLDTQYF. The CDR3 DNA is TGTGCCAGCAGCTTAGTATTAGCGGGGGGCCTAGATACGCAGTATTTT.

This chain connects TRBV5-6 to TRBJ2-5; 12 bases agree with TRBD1. In germline, CDR1 is SGHDT, CDR2 YYEEEE. This CDR3 has 15 amino acids. The J segment lost 4 bases and the V segment lost 4 bases, leaving 5 bases of the junction unmatched. The CDR3 here is CASSRDRGLVETQYF. The CDR3 coding sequence is TGTGCCAGCAGCCGGGACAGGGGGCTTGTAGAGACCCAGTACTTC. Full variable domain (remainder filled in from reference TRBV5-6 and TRBJ2-5): DAGVTQSPTHLIKTRGQQVTLRCSPKSGHDTVSWYQQALGQGPQFIFQYYEEEERQRGNFPDRFSGHQFPNYSSELNVNALLLGDSALYLCASSRDRGLVETQYFGPGTRLLVL.